These 8 T cell receptor beta chains were sequenced from one sample in a study of T cell repertoires in cytomegalovirus infection. TCRdb analysed the reads with MiXCR anew, one entry per CDR3 protein. The sample records roughly 280,000 distinct CDR3 sequences, 12% to 15% being singletons. Source material: PBMCs. Receptor source: a human donor in good health (CMV status not recorded). Some clones in this sample may be carry-over from other donors' samples.

This clonotype was detected many times. V is TRBV19 and J is TRBJ2-2, with D unresolved. V lost 10 bases, J lost 6 bases, and 6 bases lay in between. CDR3 length equals 10 residues. Germline V gene lookup returns CDR1 LNHDA and CDR2 SQIVND (reference sequence). CDR3 protein: CATGPGELFF. CDR3 DNA sequence: TGTGCCACCGGCCCCGGGGAGCTGTTTTTT.

This clonotype was counted ten times or more. The gene calls are TRBV19 and TRBJ2-1, with D unclear. The germline CDR1 and CDR2 sequences are LNHDA and SQIVND (reference sequence). The V end was cut by 8 bases, the J end by 2 bases, with 16 bases between. The CDR3 length is 15 residues. The CDR3, as DNA: TGTGCCAGTGGCTCCCTAGATGCCACCTACAATGAGCAGTTCTTC. Translating it yields CASGSLDATYNEQFF.

This chain connects TRBV2 to TRBJ1-1, with D maybe TRBD1 (5 bases). The CDR3 contains 14 residues. Germline V gene lookup returns CDR1 SNHLY and CDR2 FYNNEI. The ends were cut back, 4 bases at V and 2 bases at J, with 11 bases in the middle. DNA for the CDR3: TGTGCCAGCAGTGGAAGCAGGGTCAACACTGAAGCTTTCTTT. It is translated as CASSGSRVNTEAFF.

This clonotype was detected ten times or more. CDR3 DNA: TGTGCCAGCAGTGAAGACAGGGAAAACATTCAGTACTTC. It is translated as CASSEDRENIQYF. The rearrangement uses TRBV6-1 and TRBJ2-4; possibly TRBD1 for D (6 bases). CDR1 and CDR2 from the germline V gene are MNHNS and SASEGT. Trimming left V 1 base short and J 5 bases short, with 6 bases between. The CDR3 is 13 amino acids.

The table lists this clonotype with many counts. The J gene is TRBJ2-3, the V gene TRBV5-1, with 7 bases aligning to TRBD2. The CDR3 extends over 15 amino acids. Losses at the gene ends were 8 bases for V and 0 bases for J; bases not matched to a gene: 9. Germline V gene data show CDR1 as SGHRS and CDR2 as YFSETQ. The CDR3 nucleotides read TGCGCCAGTTGGAATAGCGGGTCTAGCACAGATACGCAGTATTTT. It translates to CASWNSGSSTDTQYF.

This clonotype was detected many times. The chain has TRBV7-2 and TRBJ2-3; 11 nucleotides line up with TRBD2. The CDR3 totals 17 residues. Germline V gene lookup returns CDR1 SGHTA and CDR2 FQGNSA. The V gene end was trimmed by 3 bases and the J gene end by 4 bases; junction bases not matched to a gene: 9. The CDR3 sequence is CASSFAGLAGGSDTQYF. The CDR3 region has the DNA TGTGCCAGCAGCTTCGCCGGTCTAGCGGGAGGCTCAGATACGCAGTATTTT.

This clonotype has a count of ten or more. The rearrangement uses TRBV7-2 and TRBJ1-5, with 8 bases matching TRBD1. This CDR3 region has 14 residues. The ends lost 4 bases at V and 2 bases at J; junction bases unmatched: 1. Germline lookup yields CDR1 SGHTA and CDR2 FQGNSA. The DNA for the CDR3 is TGTGCCAGCAGCTCGGACAGGGGCAATCAGCCCCAGCATTTT. Amino acid sequence: CASSSDRGNQPQHF.

The table lists this clonotype with many counts. The chain carries TRBV6-2 or TRBV6-3 and TRBJ2-7; TRBD2 aligns across 8 bases. The germline gives CDR1 MNHEY, CDR2 SVGEGT. V shed 6 bases, J shed 0 bases, and the junction held 7 bases outside the gene matches. There are 15 residues in the CDR3. The CDR3 reads CASRNTGLVSYEQYF. CDR3 bases: TGTGCCAGCAGGAACACGGGACTAGTCTCCTACGAGCAGTACTTC.